This passage covers 22 T cell receptor beta chains from one sample sequenced in a study of Graves' ophthalmopathy and Graves' hyperthyroidism. Amplification targeted the TCR beta CDR3 regions, with RNA transcripts as the source material. In the first round, RT-PCR was carried out with HTBI primers, and a multiplex PCR formed the second round. TCRdb re-derived calls from the multiplex PCR reads in MiXCR, one entry per CDR3 protein. The sample holds about 210,000 distinct CDR3 sequences, 25% to 30% seen once. The sequencing input was peripheral blood. The receptors come from a man aged 50-60 years with Graves' ophthalmopathy.

The table lists this clonotype with many counts. This chain uses TRBV30 with TRBJ1-1; no definite D call. The CDR3 runs to 13 residues. Germline CDR1 is GTSNPN and CDR2 is SVGIG (reference sequence). V was cut by 1 base and J by 2 bases, with 8 bases left in between. CDR3 DNA: TGTGCCTGGAGTGCGAAGGTTAACACTGAAGCTTTCTTT. Amino acids: CAWSAKVNTEAFF.

This clonotype showed up many times. V gene TRBV6-2 or TRBV6-3 combines with J gene TRBJ1-5, with D unclear. The CDR3 contains 17 residues. Per the germline V gene, CDR1 is MNHEY and CDR2 is SVGEGT. The ends were cut back, 2 bases at V and 0 bases at J, with 14 bases in the middle. This chain's CDR3 is CASSYPGARASNQPQHF. The CDR3 DNA reads TGTGCCAGCAGTTACCCCGGAGCACGGGCTAGCAATCAGCCCCAGCATTTT.

The gene calls are TRBV30 and TRBJ1-1, with D possibly being TRBD1 (6 bases). The CDR3 totals 19 residues. The germline V gene has CDR1 GTSNPN and CDR2 SVGIG (reference sequence). V lost 1 base, J lost 0 bases, and 24 bases lay in between. Written as DNA, the CDR3 is TGTGCCTGGAGTGATCCAAGGGGGGGGCAGGGTAGGATGAACACTGAAGCTTTCTTT. Its translation is CAWSDPRGGQGRMNTEAFF.

The table lists this clonotype with a few counts. The chain has TRBV7-6 and TRBJ2-5; tentative D call: TRBD2 (5 bases). Trimming took 3 bases from V and 5 from J, leaving 13 bases between them. The CDR3 spans 14 residues. Germline V gene lookup returns CDR1 SGHVS and CDR2 FNYEAQ. The CDR3, as DNA: TGTGCCAGCAGCTTCCCTGGCAGAGGGGAGACCCAGTACTTC. Translating it yields CASSFPGRGETQYF.

This clonotype was detected ten times or more. As the CDR3 is not closed by the conserved phenylalanine or tryptophan, this likely results from a read error. The CDR3 protein is CASSFRGHLGETQYS. DNA for the CDR3: TGTGCCAGCAGTTTTAGGGGACACCTCGGGGAGACCCAGTACTCC. The chain joins TRBV6-8 to TRBJ2-5; the D gene is possibly TRBD1 (6 bases). CDR3 length: 15 amino acids. Per the germline V gene, CDR1 is MNHGY and CDR2 is SAAAGT. V was clipped by 4 bases and J by 5 bases, with 17 bases between them.

This clonotype has at least ten counts. This rearrangement joins TRBV7-2 to TRBJ2-1, with 11 bases lining up with TRBD2. The J segment lost 4 bases and the V segment lost 5 bases, leaving 7 bases of the junction unmatched. Looked up from germline, CDR1 is SGHTA and CDR2 is FQGNSA. CDR3 length equals 16 residues. The CDR3 here is CASSPTSGIGYNEQFF. The CDR3, as DNA: TGTGCCAGCAGCCCGACTAGCGGGATAGGGTACAATGAGCAGTTCTTC.

This clonotype was counted ten times or more. The chain recombines TRBV20-1 with TRBJ2-7; TRBD2 matches at 9 bases. This CDR3 has 14 residues. Germline V lookup: CDR1 DFQATT, CDR2 SNEGSKA (reference sequence). The junction had 7 bases not matched to a gene; V was cut back by 1 base and J by 6 bases. The CDR3 here is CSARVGGRAGEQYF. DNA of the CDR3: TGCAGTGCTAGAGTTGGCGGGAGGGCCGGCGAGCAGTACTTC.

The chain carries TRBV20-1 and TRBJ2-5; D perhaps matches TRBD2 (5 bases). Trimming took off 3 bases at V and 6 bases at J, with 14 bases between the two ends. This CDR3 has 13 amino acids. CDR1 is DFQATT and CDR2 is SNEGSKA in the germline V gene (reference sequence). This CDR3 reads CSARRRSYQTQYF. CDR3 coding DNA: TGCAGTGCTAGGCGGAGGAGCTACCAGACCCAGTACTTC.

Ten or more counts support this clonotype. The V call is TRBV19, the J call TRBJ1-1; TRBD1 matches at 7 bases. The ends lost 4 bases at V and 5 bases at J; junction bases unmatched: 4. The V gene's germline CDR1 is LNHDA and CDR2 SQIVND (reference sequence). CDR3 length equals 13 residues. The CDR3 here is CASSRRGLTEAFF. CDR3 coding DNA: TGTGCCAGTAGTAGAAGGGGGCTAACTGAAGCTTTCTTT. The whole variable domain, filled in from reference TRBV19 and TRBJ1-1, reads DGGITQSPKYLFRKEGQNVTLSCEQNLNHDAMYWYRQDPGQGLRLIYYSQIVNDFQKGDIAEGYSVSREKKESFPLTVTSAQKNPTAFYLCASSRRGLTEAFFGQGTRLTVV.

This clonotype has a count of ten or more. V is TRBV6-5 and J is TRBJ2-5, with 10 bases aligning to TRBD2. Germline V CDR1 and CDR2: MNHEY, SVGAGI. The CDR3 has 18 amino acids. V gave up 0 bases and J gave up 5 bases; unmatched junction bases: 12. The CDR3 DNA is TGTGCCAGCAGTTACTCAGGCAGCGGGAGGGCCGGGGTGGAGACCCAGTACTTC. Amino acid sequence: CASSYSGSGRAGVETQYF.

The genes are TRBV19 and TRBJ2-2; no definite D call. Trimming took 3 bases from V and 0 from J, leaving 8 bases between them. The CDR3 totals 15 residues. In germline, CDR1 is LNHDA, CDR2 SQIVND (reference sequence). The CDR3 loop is CASSISETNTGELFF. The CDR3 DNA reads as TGTGCCAGTAGTATTTCGGAGACGAACACCGGGGAGCTGTTTTTT.

This clonotype was detected many times. This chain uses TRBV24-1 with TRBJ1-5, with unresolved D. V lost 0 bases and J lost 7, with 12 bases in between. The CDR3 contains 15 residues. Germline V lookup: CDR1 KGHDR, CDR2 SFDVKD. In DNA, the CDR3 is TGTGCCACCAGTGATTTGGCGACCCTATGCCAGCCCCAGCATTTT. Protein product: CATSDLATLCQPQHF.

This clonotype occurred many times. This chain connects TRBV12-3 or TRBV12-4 to TRBJ1-3; D may be TRBD1 (6 bases). Between the trimmed V and J ends, which lost 5 bases and 4 bases, there was a span of 18 bases. The CDR3 length is 16 residues. CDR3 nucleotides: TGTGCCAGCAGTGCCCAACAGGGCTCCGGGGGAAACACCATATATTTT. Translating gives CASSAQQGSGGNTIYF.

This clonotype was counted at least ten times. The chain links TRBV28 to TRBJ1-1; D is undetermined. Looked up from germline, CDR1 is MDHEN and CDR2 is SYDVKM. Trimming took 6 bases from V and 3 from J, leaving 5 bases between them. This CDR3 spans 11 amino acids. The CDR3 loop reads CASRRYTEAFF. The CDR3 nucleotides read TGTGCCAGCAGAAGGTACACTGAAGCTTTCTTT.

This clonotype was counted at least ten times. This rearrangement joins TRBV6-5 to TRBJ2-2; tentatively, D is TRBD1 (5 bases). Trimming took off 6 bases at V and 0 bases at J, with 11 bases between the two ends. There are 15 residues in the CDR3. Looked up from germline, CDR1 is MNHEY and CDR2 is SVGAGI. As DNA, the CDR3 is TGTGCCAGCAGGTTGTTCAGGGCGAACACCGGGGAGCTGTTTTTT. Translating it yields CASRLFRANTGELFF.

The chain employs TRBV30 and TRBJ1-2; D is undetermined. V lost 3 bases and J 2 bases, leaving 10 bases between the germline ends. The CDR3 runs to 13 residues. CDR1 GTSNPN and CDR2 SVGIG come from the germline V gene (reference sequence). The CDR3 is CAWRRTSNYGYTF. In nucleotides, the CDR3 is TGTGCCTGGAGAAGGACCTCGAACTATGGCTACACCTTC.

In its sample, this clonotype was seen many times. The chain has TRBV24-1 and TRBJ2-5, with D unresolved. The germline V and J ends were trimmed by 1 base and 7 bases, with 12 bases remaining between them. This CDR3 contains 14 residues. Looked up from germline, CDR1 is KGHDR and CDR2 is SFDVKD. CDR3 sequence (DNA): TGTGCCACCAGTGATTTCGGACCACCTGGGACCCAGTACTTC. This gives the protein CATSDFGPPGTQYF.

The table lists this clonotype with many counts. This chain joins TRBV28 and TRBJ1-5; D remains ambiguous. The CDR3 extends over 13 amino acids. Deletions cut 8 bases from V and 11 bases from J, with 19 bases between. Germline V lookup: CDR1 MDHEN, CDR2 SYDVKM. CDR3 in DNA: TGTGCCAGCCGCCTTCCGGGATTGGGAGCCCAGCATTTT. This codes for CASRLPGLGAQHF.

The rearrangement joins TRBV7-2 to TRBJ2-7; 9 bases align to TRBD2. V shed 5 bases, J shed 7 bases, and the junction held 6 bases outside the gene matches. This CDR3 has 13 residues. Germline V gives CDR1 SGHTA, CDR2 FQGNSA. Written as DNA, the CDR3 is TGTGCCAGCAGCAATAGCGGGAGTGGGGAGCAGTACTTC. Translated: CASSNSGSGEQYF. The full variable domain, its missing parts supplied by reference TRBV7-2 and TRBJ2-7, is GAGVSQSPSNKVTEKGKDVELRCDPISGHTALYWYRQSLGQGLEFLIYFQGNSAPDKSGLPSDRFSAERTGGSVSTLTIQRTQQEDSAVYLCASSNSGSGEQYFGPGTRLTVT.

This clonotype was seen a handful of times. V is TRBV6-5 and J is TRBJ1-5; 7 nucleotides line up with TRBD1. CDR3 length equals 16 residues. Germline lookup yields CDR1 MNHEY and CDR2 SVGAGI. V was clipped by 4 bases and J by 3 bases; unmatched bases: 9. The CDR3 loop reads CASSSPGTANNQPQHF. CDR3 bases: TGTGCCAGCAGTTCCCCCGGGACAGCTAACAATCAGCCCCAGCATTTT.

This clonotype appeared many times. The rearrangement links TRBV9 to TRBJ2-7; 9 bases agree with TRBD1. The V gene end was trimmed by 4 bases and the J gene end by 0 bases; junction bases not matched to a gene: 8. CDR3 length equals 16 residues. The germline gives CDR1 SGDLS, CDR2 YYNGEE. CDR3 DNA sequence: TGTGCCAGCAGCCCCGCCGGGACAGGGAGCTCCTACGAGCAGTACTTC. This gives the protein CASSPAGTGSSYEQYF.

J is TRBJ2-5 and V is TRBV10-3; TRBD2 is a possible D gene (6 bases). The CDR3 spans 14 residues. Looked up from germline, CDR1 is ENHRY and CDR2 is SYGVKD. The ends were cut back, 7 bases at V and 5 bases at J, with 17 bases in the middle. Written as DNA, the CDR3 is TGTGCCATCAAACCAGCGGGTCTGCGGGAGACCCAGTACTTC. This sequence encodes CAIKPAGLRETQYF.